The next 8 T cell receptor beta chains were all read from a single sample in a study of blood T cell repertoires in COVID-19. Here immunoSEQ multiplex PCR was the method, and the copy in TCRdb shows in-frame clones only, minus some. Of approximately 180,000 clones detected, about 80% appear once; the ten largest clones hold around 24%. Sequencing was done on a sample of peripheral blood. The origin of the receptors is a woman in her 70s with acute or convalescent COVID-19.

The table lists this clone with a count of one. V gene TRBV6-5 combines with J gene TRBJ2-5; tentatively, D is TRBD1 (5 bases). The CDR3 extends over 13 amino acids. V lost 2 bases and J 5 bases, leaving 9 bases between the germline ends. In germline, CDR1 is MNHEY, CDR2 SVGAGI. In nucleotides, the CDR3 is TGTGCCAGCAGTTACACCAGGGTCGAGACCCAGTACTTC. Translated, it gives CASSYTRVETQYF.

V gene TRBV19 combines with J gene TRBJ1-4; no firm D call. Germline CDR1 reads LNHDA; CDR2 reads SQIVND (reference sequence). The V end was cut by 11 bases, the J end by 7 bases, with 8 bases between. This CDR3 spans 10 amino acids. The chain's CDR3 is CAVGGEKLFF. For the CDR3, the DNA is TGTGCCGTAGGAGGTGAAAAACTGTTTTTT.

The rearrangement joins TRBV19 to TRBJ1-1, with D hard to call. Looked up from germline, CDR1 is LNHDA and CDR2 is SQIVND (reference sequence). Trimming cost V 3 bases and J 0 bases, with 5 bases left between them. The CDR3 sequence is 13 residues long. The CDR3 region is CASSISMNTEAFF. The CDR3 nucleotides read TGTGCCAGTAGTATTTCAATGAACACTGAAGCTTTCTTT.

The CDR3: CASSRGQEQETQYF. DNA for the CDR3: TGTGCCAGCAGCCGGGGACAGGAGCAAGAGACCCAGTACTTC. The chain joins TRBV7-9 to TRBJ2-5; 8 bases are a match to TRBD1. Looked up from germline, CDR1 is SEHNR and CDR2 is FQNEAQ (reference sequence). J lost 2 bases, V lost 5 bases, and 4 bases had no gene match. The CDR3 sequence is 14 residues long.

The chain has TRBV11-3 and TRBJ2-1; D is perhaps TRBD2 (6 bases). Trimming stripped 0 bases from V and 5 bases from J, with 11 bases between. The CDR3 loop spans 15 amino acids. The germline CDR1 and CDR2 sequences are SGHNT and YENEEA. CDR3 in amino acids: CASSLDGTGNNEQFF. Written as DNA, the CDR3 is TGTGCCAGCAGCTTAGATGGGACTGGTAACAATGAGCAGTTCTTC. The full variable domain, in which reference TRBV11-3 and TRBJ2-1 provide the parts outside the CDR3, is EAGVVQSPRYKIIEKKQPVAFWCNPISGHNTLYWYLQNLGQGPELLIRYENEEAVDDSQLPKDRFSAERLKGVDSTLKIQPAELGDSAVYLCASSLDGTGNNEQFFGPGTRLTVL.

The V and J genes are TRBV5-1 and TRBJ1-2; 9 bases are shared with TRBD1. Germline V gene data show CDR1 as SGHRS and CDR2 as YFSETQ. The CDR3 totals 13 residues. V trimming: 2 bases; J trimming: 5 bases; junction bases outside the gene matches: 1. The chain's CDR3 is CASSFGQGYGYTF. CDR3 DNA: TGCGCCAGCAGCTTCGGACAGGGGTATGGCTACACCTTC. Using reference TRBV5-1 and TRBJ1-2 for the parts outside the CDR3, the full variable domain is KAGVTQTPRYLIKTRGQQVTLSCSPISGHRSVSWYQQTPGQGLQFLFEYFSETQRNKGNFPGRFSGRQFSNSRSEMNVSTLELGDSALYLCASSFGQGYGYTFGSGTRLTVV.

The chain has TRBV20-1 and TRBJ2-7; D perhaps matches TRBD2 (5 bases). This CDR3 region has 12 residues. CDR1 and CDR2 from the germline V gene are DFQATT and SNEGSKA (reference sequence). V dropped 3 bases and J dropped 3 bases, with 9 bases sitting between them. CDR3 region: CSASRGGYEQYF. Written as DNA, the CDR3 is TGCAGTGCTAGTAGAGGAGGCTACGAGCAGTACTTC.

Comment on this clone: The same CDR3 is also encoded by other DNA sequences in this sample. The chain recombines TRBV5-1 with TRBJ2-2, with TRBD1 matching 8 bases. Looked up from germline, CDR1 is SGHRS and CDR2 is YFSETQ. V shed 0 bases and J 3 bases; nucleotides not matched to a gene: 4. The CDR3 is 16 amino acids. CDR3 in DNA: TGCGCCAGCAGCTTGGGTCAGGGGGCGGACACCGGGGAGCTGTTTTTT. Its translation is CASSLGQGADTGELFF.